The source of this T cell receptor beta chain is a study of CXCR3-negative and CXCR3-positive naive CD8 T cells. The libraries of TRB cDNA were prepared using 5' RACE with UMI labels. TCRdb re-called the 5' RACE reads and shows each CDR3 protein once, DNA omitted. The sample's table shows 55,000 to 70,000 distinct CDR3 sequences. This CDR3 comprises 15 residues. CDR1 and CDR2 (germline): SGHTA, FQGNSA. Points from the study as a whole: Between one naive subset and the other, surface CD5 was comparable, and TCR strength was inferred from TRB CDR3 properties.

Of note for this clonotype: The antigen remains undetermined.

The TCR sequence derives from a human donor in good health. Some clones in this sample may be carry-over from other donors' samples. The chain carries TRBV7-2 and TRBJ1-1. Input material: memory CD8+ T cells from blood. The CDR3 loop reads CASSLAGFLGTEAFF.